This paragraph reports one TCR beta chain. The antigen remains undetermined. Amplification targeted the TCR beta CDR3 regions, with RNA transcripts as the source material. In the first round, RT-PCR was carried out with HTBI primers, and a multiplex PCR formed the second round. TCRdb re-derived calls from the multiplex PCR reads in MiXCR, one entry per CDR3 protein. The sample carries 500,000 to 600,000 distinct CDR3 sequences, less than 45% recorded once. This specimen belongs to a study of Graves' ophthalmopathy and Graves' hyperthyroidism. Study-wide findings and caveats: The 13-signature model separated ophthalmopathy from stable hyperthyroidism at approximately 91% sensitivity and about 81% specificity.

The source material was peripheral blood or thyroid tissue (not recorded which). This TCR derives from an adult man with Graves' hyperthyroidism.

The CDR3 DNA is TGTGCCAGCAGCTTTAGCGGGGGGCCTGCAGGTGAGCAGTACTTC. It specifies CASSFSGGPAGEQYF. The J gene is TRBJ2-5, the V gene TRBV7-2; 10 bases fit TRBD2. Germline V gene lookup returns CDR1 SGHTA and CDR2 FQGNSA. The CDR3 has 15 amino acids. The V and J ends lost 3 bases and 11 bases, in that order; junction bases with no gene match: 12.